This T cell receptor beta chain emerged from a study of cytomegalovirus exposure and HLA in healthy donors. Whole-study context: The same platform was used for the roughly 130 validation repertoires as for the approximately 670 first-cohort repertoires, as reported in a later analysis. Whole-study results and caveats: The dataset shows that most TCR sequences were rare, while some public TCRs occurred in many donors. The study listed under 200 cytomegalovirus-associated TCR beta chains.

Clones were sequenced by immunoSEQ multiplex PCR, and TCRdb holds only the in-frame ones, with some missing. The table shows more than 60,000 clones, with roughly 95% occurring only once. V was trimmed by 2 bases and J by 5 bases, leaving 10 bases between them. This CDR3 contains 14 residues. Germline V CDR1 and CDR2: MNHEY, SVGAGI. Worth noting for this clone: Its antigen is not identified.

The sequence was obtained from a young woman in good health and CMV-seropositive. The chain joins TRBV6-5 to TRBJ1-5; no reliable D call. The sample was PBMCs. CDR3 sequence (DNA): TGTGCCAGCAGTTACCTCGGGTCCGATCAGCCCCAGCATTTT. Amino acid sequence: CASSYLGSDQPQHF.